The TCR beta chain under discussion was sequenced for a study of blood T cell repertoires in COVID-19. Germline V lookup: CDR1 MNHEY, CDR2 SVGAGI. The CDR3 is 14 residues long. V lost 0 bases and J 1 base, leaving 6 bases between the germline ends. Generated by immunoSEQ multiplex PCR, the TCRdb table keeps only in-frame clones and is missing some. The sample records 200,000 to 250,000 clones, about 87% being singletons. Participants spanned ages roughly 18 to 90 years and resided in roughly 22 US areas. V gene TRBV6-5 combines with J gene TRBJ1-1; no clear D. The sample taken for sequencing was PBMCs or T cells enriched from blood (not recorded which). The clonotype was recovered from a woman in her 50s who had recovered from COVID-19. The CDR3 region has the DNA TGTGCCAGCAGTTACTCGAACAGGAACACTGAAGCTTTCTTT. Encoded protein: CASSYSNRNTEAFF.